The source of this T cell receptor (beta chain) is a study of blood T cell repertoires in COVID-19. Study overall: Samples came from the United States, Italy and Spain, spanning acute and convalescent COVID-19.

The CDR3 is made up of 14 amino acids. Germline CDR1 reads KGHSH; CDR2 reads LQKENI. V shed 5 bases and J 5 bases; nucleotides not matched to a gene: 7. Profiling relied on immunoSEQ multiplex PCR, and the TCRdb table lists in-frame clones only, not all of them. The sample contains about 180,000 clones, roughly 84% of which appear only once. The V call is TRBV18, the J call TRBJ2-5; 8 positions agree with TRBD1. The sample taken for sequencing was peripheral blood. This sequence originates from a man between 18 and 29 years old with active or convalescent COVID-19. CDR3 in amino acids: CASSSTGAGETQYF. As DNA, the CDR3 is TGTGCCAGCTCATCGACAGGGGCGGGGGAGACCCAGTACTTC.